This TCR beta chain was profiled in a study of cytomegalovirus exposure and HLA in healthy donors. Study-level points and caveats: Previous analysis showed most TCR beta V segments were productive about 90% or about 30% of the time.

On this clone: The antigen remains unidentified.

Germline CDR1 and CDR2: MNHEY and SVGAGI. V shed 6 bases, J shed 4 bases, and the junction held 5 bases outside the gene matches. CDR3 size: 13 residues. Primers included in the PCR were 60 Vbeta and 13 Jbeta primers. TCRdb's copy holds only in-frame clones and misses some; the assay was immunoSEQ multiplex PCR. The table has more than 200,000 clones, 70% to 85% seen once. The TCR originated in a girl aged 2 to 9 in good health and CMV-seronegative. Sequencing used PBMCs. The V gene is TRBV6-5, the J gene TRBJ1-1, with 7 bases lining up with TRBD1. The CDR3 DNA sequence: TGTGCCAGCAGGCCTACAGGGGCCACTGAAGCTTTCTTT. Protein product: CASRPTGATEAFF.